This entry lists 20 T cell receptor beta chains sequenced from one sample in a study of blood T cell repertoires in COVID-19. TCRdb's table, derived via immunoSEQ multiplex PCR, lists solely in-frame clones and lacks some. The data show 140,000 or so clones, more than 65% seen once. Input material: peripheral blood. Receptors were obtained from a man aged 60-69 years with acute or convalescent COVID-19.

This clone has just a few counts. DNA for the CDR3: TGTGCCAGCAGGGGGGGAACTAGCACAGATACGCAGTATTTT. Amino acid sequence: CASRGGTSTDTQYF. This chain links TRBV6-5 with TRBJ2-3, with D perhaps TRBD2 (6 bases). This CDR3 spans 14 amino acids. V lost 6 bases and J 0 bases, leaving 10 bases between the germline ends. Per germline, CDR1 MNHEY and CDR2 SVGAGI.

This clone was counted at least ten times. This sequence joins TRBV27 and TRBJ2-2; 8 positions match TRBD1. CDR3 length: 16 residues. Trimming at V came to 3 bases and at J to 1 base, leaving 4 bases not matched to a gene. Germline-derived CDR1 and CDR2 are MNHEY and SMNVEV (reference sequence). The CDR3 spells CASSLPTGVNTGELFF. The CDR3 DNA follows: TGTGCCAGCAGTTTGCCGACAGGGGTGAACACCGGGGAGCTGTTTTTT.

The chain uses TRBV30 and TRBJ1-4, with 12 bases identical to TRBD1. With V trimmed by 4 bases and J by 8 bases, 2 bases remained unmatched. The CDR3 totals 13 residues. The germline V gene encodes CDR1 GTSNPN and CDR2 SVGIG (reference sequence). In DNA form, the CDR3 reads TGTGCCTGGACCGGGACAGGGGGCGAAAAACTGTTTTTT. Amino acids: CAWTGTGGEKLFF.

This clone was observed a handful of times. The chain recombines TRBV18 with TRBJ2-4, with 8 nucleotides matching TRBD2. The germline V gene has CDR1 KGHSH and CDR2 LQKENI. This CDR3 is 13 amino acids long. J lost 8 bases, V lost 8 bases, and 8 bases had no gene match. The DNA for the CDR3 is TGTGCCAGCGCCCCAAGCGGGGGTTACATTCAGTACTTC. Amino acids: CASAPSGGYIQYF. Filled out from reference TRBV18 and TRBJ2-4, the complete variable domain reads NAGVMQNPRHLVRRRGQEARLRCSPMKGHSHVYWYRQLPEEGLKFMVYLQKENIIDESGMPKERFSAEFPKEGPSILRIQQVVRGDSAAYFCASAPSGGYIQYFGAGTRLSVL.

In DNA, the CDR3 is TGTGCCAGCAGCTCAGGGGGCTATGGCTACACCTTC. Protein: CASSSGGYGYTF. The chain joins TRBV28 to TRBJ1-2, with 7 bases matching TRBD1. The J segment lost 4 bases and the V segment lost 6 bases, leaving 2 bases of the junction unmatched. Germline assignment: CDR1 MDHEN and CDR2 SYDVKM. The CDR3 has 12 residues.

This clone was observed a handful of times. This chain uses TRBV27 with TRBJ2-2; 12 bases agree with TRBD2. The CDR3 is 17 amino acids. J lost 10 bases, V lost 4 bases, and 13 bases had no gene match. In germline, CDR1 is MNHEY, CDR2 SMNVEV (reference sequence). The CDR3 sequence: CASSSEGRLAGDEELFF. CDR3 bases: TGTGCCAGCAGTTCGGAAGGCCGACTAGCGGGAGATGAGGAGCTGTTTTTT.

The gene calls are TRBV2 and TRBJ2-7; 9 bases line up with TRBD2. This CDR3 has 15 amino acids. The ends lost 7 bases at V and 0 bases at J; junction bases unmatched: 7. Germline V gene data show CDR1 as SNHLY and CDR2 as FYNNEI. DNA for the CDR3: TGTGCCAGCAAGGGGGGGACTAGCAGCTCCTACGAGCAGTACTTC. Amino acids: CASKGGTSSSYEQYF.

With regard to this clone: Its ends do not fully match the called genes, so a read error is possible. The chain has TRBV11-2 and TRBJ2-3, with D perhaps assigned TRBD1 or TRBD2 (7 bases each). Germline V gene lookup returns CDR1 SGHAT and CDR2 FQNNGV. The CDR3 extends over 15 amino acids. The DNA of the CDR3 is TGTGCCCGCAGGGGGGGGGCGGGGGAAGGGTATACGCAGTATTTT. This translates into CARRGGAGEGYTQYF.

The chain combines TRBV5-1 with TRBJ2-7, with 12 positions matching TRBD1. CDR1 SGHRS and CDR2 YFSETQ come from the germline V gene. The CDR3 has 19 residues. V was pared by 4 bases and J by 2 bases, with 16 bases of the junction left unmatched. CDR3: CASSRASGQGARNTYEQYF. CDR3 sequence (DNA): TGCGCCAGCAGCCGGGCGTCGGGACAGGGGGCCCGAAACACCTACGAGCAGTACTTC.

The chain has TRBV7-3 and TRBJ2-2; the D is unclear. V was clipped by 6 bases and J by 1 base, with 6 bases between them. This CDR3 spans 13 amino acids. Germline lookup yields CDR1 SGHTA and CDR2 FQGTGA. The CDR3 bases are TGTGCCAGCAGTCCTAGGAACACCGGGGAGCTGTTTTTT. Its translation: CASSPRNTGELFF.

As for this clone: Relative to the germline gene, one junction end is altered; a read error may explain this. The chain couples TRBV19 to TRBJ2-2; D unclear. CDR1 LNHDA and CDR2 SQIVND come from the germline V gene (reference sequence). The length of the CDR3 is 13 residues. CDR3 sequence (DNA): TGCGCCAGTAGTATAGTGGAGACCGGGGAGCTGTTTTTT. This codes for CASSIVETGELFF. Full variable domain (remainder filled in from reference TRBV19 and TRBJ2-2): DGGITQSPKYLFRKEGQNVTLSCEQNLNHDAMYWYRQDPGQGLRLIYYSQIVNDFQKGDIAEGYSVSREKKESFPLTVTSAQKNPTAFYLCASSIVETGELFFGEGSRLTVL.

This clone was picked up a small number of times. The chain uses TRBV5-1 and TRBJ2-7; 12 bases are shared with TRBD2. This CDR3 comprises 18 residues. The junction had 13 bases not matched to a gene; V was cut back by 1 base and J by 5 bases. Per germline, CDR1 SGHRS and CDR2 YFSETQ. CDR3 residues: CASSLRGASGRAGDEQYF. Written as DNA, the CDR3 is TGCGCCAGCAGCTTGAGGGGGGCTAGCGGGAGGGCCGGCGACGAGCAGTACTTC.

This clone was seen once. The chain has TRBV27 and TRBJ1-6; D call uncertain. The CDR3 is 15 amino acids. The germline V gene has CDR1 MNHEY and CDR2 SMNVEV (reference sequence). The ends were cut back, 3 bases at V and 5 bases at J, with 11 bases in the middle. CDR3 bases: TGTGCCAGCAGTTTCTTACAGAAAAATAATTCACCCCTCCACTTT. Its translation is CASSFLQKNNSPLHF.

The chain combines TRBV7-8 with TRBJ1-4; no definite D call. V gave up 2 bases and J gave up 5 bases, with 12 bases separating them. The CDR3 length is 15 residues. Germline CDR1 reads SGHVS; CDR2 reads FQNEAQ. The CDR3 region has the DNA TGTGCCAGCAGCTTAAGGAGGGATATAAATGAAAAACTGTTTTTT. Amino acids: CASSLRRDINEKLFF.

This clone was recorded once. The chain links TRBV11-2 to TRBJ2-7, with 9 bases aligning to TRBD1. J was trimmed by 5 bases and V by 4 bases; bases with no gene match: 9. From germline, CDR1 is SGHAT and CDR2 FQNNGV. This CDR3 contains 15 residues. CDR3 residues: CASSSPGQGLHEQYF. In nucleotides, the CDR3 is TGTGCCAGCAGCTCACCGGGACAGGGATTGCACGAGCAGTACTTC.

DNA of the CDR3: TGTGCCAGCAGCTTAGCCCAGGGTGGAATCTACACTGAAGCTTTCTTT. Amino acid sequence: CASSLAQGGIYTEAFF. The chain is built from TRBV7-6 and TRBJ1-1; maybe TRBD1 (5 bases). This CDR3 has 16 residues. Per germline, CDR1 SGHVS and CDR2 FNYEAQ. Deletions cut 0 bases from V and 3 bases from J, with 14 bases between.

The rearrangement uses TRBV10-2 and TRBJ2-2; possibly TRBD1 for D (5 bases). The CDR3 has 13 residues. CDR1 WSHSY and CDR2 SAAADI come from the germline V gene. Trimming left V 7 bases short and J 5 bases short, with 11 bases between. CDR3 nucleotide sequence: TGCGCCAGCATTGTCAGGGCTACCGGGGAGCTGTTTTTT. Its translation is CASIVRATGELFF.

The chain couples TRBV3-1 (or the pseudogene TRBV3-2) to TRBJ1-1; D not certain. This CDR3 comprises 14 residues. The V gene lost 3 bases and the J gene lost 0 bases, with 8 bases spanning the gap. Germline CDR1 is LGHDT and CDR2 is YNNKEL (reference sequence). The CDR3 DNA is TGTGCCAGCAGCCAGATGTTAGTGAACACTGAAGCTTTCTTT. Translated, it gives CASSQMLVNTEAFF.

V and J are TRBV29-1 and TRBJ1-1, with a tentative D call TRBD1 (6 bases). This CDR3 has 13 residues. Germline values: CDR1 SQVTM, CDR2 ANQGSEA. Trimming stripped 6 bases from V and 6 bases from J, with 17 bases between. CDR3 sequence (DNA): TGCAGCGTAAGAATAACAGGGTCCGCTGAAGCTTTCTTT. It specifies CSVRITGSAEAFF.

This chain joins TRBV6-2 or TRBV6-3 and TRBJ1-3; D is uncertain. CDR3 size: 14 residues. Germline CDR1 is MNHEY and CDR2 is SVGEGT. V was clipped by 5 bases and J by 1 base, with 9 bases between them. The CDR3 nucleotides read TGTGCCAGCAGTAACGCAGGATCTGGAAACACCATATATTTT. It translates to CASSNAGSGNTIYF.